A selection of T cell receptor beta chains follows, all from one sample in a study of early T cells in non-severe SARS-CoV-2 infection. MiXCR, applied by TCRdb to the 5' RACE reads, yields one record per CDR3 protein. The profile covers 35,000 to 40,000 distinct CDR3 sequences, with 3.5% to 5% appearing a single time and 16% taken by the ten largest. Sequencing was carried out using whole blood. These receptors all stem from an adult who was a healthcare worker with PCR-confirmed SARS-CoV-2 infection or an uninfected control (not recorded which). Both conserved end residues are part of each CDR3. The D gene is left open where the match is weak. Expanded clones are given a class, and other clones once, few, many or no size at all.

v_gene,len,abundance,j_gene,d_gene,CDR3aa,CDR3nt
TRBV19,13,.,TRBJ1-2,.,CASSQVPPYGYTF,TGTGCCAGTAGTCAGGTCCCTCCCTATGGCTACACCTTC
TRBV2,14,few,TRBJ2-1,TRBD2,CASRLAGGWNEQFF,TGTGCCAGCCGACTAGCGGGGGGGTGGAATGAGCAGTTCTTC
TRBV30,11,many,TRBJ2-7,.,CAWSARYEQYF,TGTGCCTGGAGCGCGCGATACGAGCAGTACTTC
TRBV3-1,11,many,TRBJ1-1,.,CASSQLTEAFF,TGTGCCAGCAGCCAACTCACTGAAGCTTTCTTT
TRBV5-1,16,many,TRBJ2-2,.,CASSLATSANTGELFF,TGCGCCAGCAGCCTCGCGACCTCCGCGAACACCGGGGAGCTGTTTTTT
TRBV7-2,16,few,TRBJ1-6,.,CASSPLSAGSGTPLHF,TGTGCCAGCAGCCCCCTTTCGGCAGGGTCGGGAACACCCCTCCACTTT
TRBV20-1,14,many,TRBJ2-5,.,CSARRGPVQETQYF,TGCAGTGCTAGACGGGGGCCCGTCCAAGAGACCCAGTACTTC
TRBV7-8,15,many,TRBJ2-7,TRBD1,CASRVTRDRSYEQYF,TGTGCCAGCAGAGTGACCCGGGACAGATCCTACGAGCAGTACTTC
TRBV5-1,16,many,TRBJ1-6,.,CASSLMSGSYNSPLHF,TGCGCCAGCAGCTTGATGTCAGGCTCCTATAATTCACCCCTCCACTTT
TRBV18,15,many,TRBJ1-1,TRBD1,CASSPFDRAVTEAFF,TGTGCCAGCTCACCATTCGACAGGGCGGTGACTGAAGCTTTCTTT
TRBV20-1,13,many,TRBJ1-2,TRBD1,CSARGTGRSSYTF,TGCAGTGCTAGGGGGACAGGGAGATCGAGCTACACCTTC
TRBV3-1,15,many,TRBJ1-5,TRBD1,CASSPAGGRNQPQHF,TGTGCCAGCAGTCCGGCAGGGGGACGCAATCAGCCCCAGCATTTT
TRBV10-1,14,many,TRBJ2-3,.,CASSDTGGTDTQYF,TGCGCCAGCAGTGATACGGGAGGCACAGATACGCAGTATTTT
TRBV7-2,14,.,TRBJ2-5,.,CASSSTVIQETQYF,TGTGCCAGCAGCTCAACGGTGATCCAAGAGACCCAGTACTTC
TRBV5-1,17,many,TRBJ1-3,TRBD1,CASSSYRGNRSGNTIYF,TGCGCCAGCAGCTCCTACAGGGGTAACCGCTCTGGAAACACCATATATTTT
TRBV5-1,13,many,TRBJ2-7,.,CASSLAGSYEQYF,TGCGCCAGCAGCTTGGCCGGGAGTTACGAGCAGTACTTC
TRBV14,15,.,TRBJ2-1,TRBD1,CASSQDPTGGGEQFF,TGTGCCAGCAGCCAAGATCCTACAGGGGGCGGAGAGCAGTTCTTC